These T cell receptor beta chains were read from a single sample in a study of spatial heterogeneity in lung cancer. TCRdb used MiXCR to reprocess the 5' RACE reads, holding one entry per CDR3 protein. The sample has fewer than 30,000 distinct CDR3 sequences, 9.7% seen once; the top ten hold roughly a fifth. Source: PBMCs, taken at follow-up. Receptors were obtained from a male donor with early-stage non-small cell lung cancer. Each CDR3 is given without its conserved first and last residue.

TRBJ2-2,TRBV3-1,14,ASSVSGGSYTGELF
TRBJ2-3,TRBV28,14,ASSFQRAGGTDTQY
TRBJ1-4,TRBV9,12,ASSVGTENEKLF
TRBJ2-7,TRBV6-5,11,ASSYQGGGEQY
TRBJ2-5,TRBV9,12,ASSLGPEQETQY
TRBJ2-7,TRBV29-1,11,SVMAAPAYEQY
TRBJ2-5,TRBV7-2,13,ASSYSGTKGETQY
TRBJ1-2,TRBV18,12,ASSPTLGPYGYT
TRBJ1-2,TRBV5-5,11,ASREDSYYGYT
TRBJ2-7,TRBV24-1,12,ATSDSRSSYEQY
TRBJ1-1,TRBV5-4,14,ASSSPGQGISGGAF
TRBJ2-1,TRBV27,11,ASSLSPKGEQF
TRBJ2-5,TRBV11-1,11,ASSLGAEETQY
TRBJ1-6,TRBV28,14,ASSPGQGSYNSPLH
TRBJ1-2,TRBV29-1,12,SVEDPGRGYGYT
TRBJ2-2,TRBV3-1,14,ASSRVAGGSAGELF
TRBJ1-1,TRBV28,11,ASSLLQTAKAF
TRBJ2-5,TRBV7-2,12,ASSLALGKETQY
TRBJ2-3,TRBV28,12,ASSLGGGTDTQY
TRBJ2-7,TRBV4-3,12,ASSRDGGPYEQY
TRBJ2-7,TRBV5-1,14,ASSQGGSLGFYEQY
TRBJ2-7,TRBV4-3,11,ASSQDKGLEQY
TRBJ2-3,TRBV28,17,ASSSTLLPGTGSTDTQY
TRBJ1-1,TRBV7-2,13,ASSLWGRGGTEAF
TRBJ2-3,TRBV5-4,14,ASSLGTGGSPDTQY
TRBJ2-7,TRBV18,10,ASSPPGYEQY
TRBJ2-7,TRBV5-5,10,ASSLTFYEQY
TRBJ1-3,TRBV12-3/TRBV12-4,12,ASSIDRVRNTIY
TRBJ1-1,TRBV10-2,12,ASSVDRGTTEAF
TRBJ2-1,TRBV3-1,14,ASSPPRGRSYNEQF
TRBJ2-3,TRBV20-1,11,SVPTSGADTQY
TRBJ2-7,TRBV5-4,12,ASSLKGSTYEQY
TRBJ1-2,TRBV19,12,ASSARGRNYGYT
TRBJ1-5,TRBV20-1,12,SASSMGGTQPQH
TRBJ1-1,TRBV20-1,11,SAQGGVGAEAF
TRBJ1-4,TRBV7-9,13,ASSSPTGASEKLF
TRBJ2-3,TRBV10-3,15,AISEHTGTGGPDTQY
TRBJ2-7,TRBV20-1,10,SAIGPTYEQY
TRBJ2-7,TRBV18,12,ASTAGTGVREQY
TRBJ1-1,TRBV14,11,ASSQDRDTEAF
TRBJ1-2,TRBV7-6,14,ASSSRTVSLNYGYT
TRBJ1-1,TRBV7-2,13,ASSFGSGVNTEAF
TRBJ1-3,TRBV4-3,14,ASSQAGHHSGNTIY
TRBJ2-2,TRBV5-4,14,ASSLGGGPNTGELF
TRBJ1-6,TRBV4-2,12,ASSRFNYNSPLH
TRBJ2-2,TRBV9,14,ASGGNGQVNTGELF
TRBJ2-5,TRBV5-1,11,ASSPGNEETQY
TRBJ1-1,TRBV24-1,10,ATSDSGQEAF
TRBJ1-5,TRBV5-1,12,ASSLTGVNQPQH
TRBJ2-1,TRBV5-8,10,VSSLGFNEQF
TRBJ2-2,TRBV7-6,13,ASSQDQSRTGELF